The 25 T cell receptor beta chains presented below share a single source sample, sequenced in a study of T cell repertoires in cytomegalovirus infection. In TCRdb, the reads were re-called with MiXCR into one record per CDR3 protein. The data contain some 200,000 distinct CDR3 sequences, 8.5% to 10% of them singletons. Sequencing used PBMCs. The receptors originated from a human donor in good health (CMV status not recorded). Some clones in this sample may be carry-over from other donors' samples.

This clonotype has only a few counts. The chain is built from TRBV20-1 and TRBJ2-7, with no clear D. The CDR3 consists of 12 residues. V lost 0 bases, J lost 3 bases, and 6 bases lay in between. Germline loops: CDR1 DFQATT, CDR2 SNEGSKA (reference sequence). CDR3 loop: CSARDPSYEQYF. In DNA form, the CDR3 reads TGCAGTGCTAGAGATCCCAGCTACGAGCAGTACTTC.

This clonotype has a count of ten or more. The chain combines TRBV7-6 with TRBJ1-6; 7 nucleotides match TRBD1. The junction had 9 bases not matched to a gene; V was cut back by 5 bases and J by 5 bases. Germline CDR1 reads SGHVS; CDR2 reads FNYEAQ. The CDR3 runs to 16 residues. The CDR3 DNA is TGTGCCAGCAGCAAACGATCCGGGACAGATAATTCACCCCTCCACTTT. Encoded protein: CASSKRSGTDNSPLHF.

The chain carries TRBV14 and TRBJ2-1; 7 positions agree with TRBD1. V lost 4 bases and J lost 2; bases outside the gene matches: 8. Germline V gives CDR1 SGHDN, CDR2 FVKESK. The CDR3 is 16 residues long. Here the CDR3 DNA reads TGTGCCAGCAGCCCCCATCGACAGGGAGCCTACAATGAGCAGTTCTTC. Its translation is CASSPHRQGAYNEQFF.

This clonotype was seen ten or more times. The V gene is TRBV7-6, the J gene TRBJ2-2; D gene unclear. Germline values: CDR1 SGHVS, CDR2 FNYEAQ. CDR3 length: 15 residues. V shed 0 bases and J shed 1 base, with 6 bases lying between them. CDR3 residues: CASSLAPGNTGELFF. The CDR3 nucleotides are TGTGCCAGCAGCTTAGCGCCGGGGAACACCGGGGAGCTGTTTTTT.

This clonotype was recorded many times. V and J are TRBV4-3 and TRBJ2-3; D tentatively reads TRBD1 or TRBD2 (5 bases each). CDR3 size: 15 residues. V lost 1 base, J lost 0 bases, and 8 bases lay in between. Germline CDR1 and CDR2: LGHNA and YSLEER. In DNA, the CDR3 is TGCGCCAGCAGCCAAGCGGGACCTAGCACAGATACGCAGTATTTT. Amino acid sequence: CASSQAGPSTDTQYF.

This clonotype occurred a few times. The V gene is TRBV19, the J gene TRBJ1-5; D gene ambiguous. CDR3 length: 12 residues. Deletions cut 5 bases from V and 4 bases from J, with 6 bases between. Germline CDR1 and CDR2: LNHDA and SQIVND (reference sequence). The CDR3 sequence is CASSLINQPQHF. The CDR3 DNA reads TGTGCCAGTAGTTTGATAAATCAGCCCCAGCATTTT.

This clonotype has only a few counts. V gene TRBV19 combines with J gene TRBJ2-1; the D gene is possibly TRBD2 (7 bases). This CDR3 is 16 amino acids long. V lost 1 base to trimming and J lost 9 bases, with 19 bases between them. Germline V CDR1 and CDR2: LNHDA, SQIVND (reference sequence). The CDR3 DNA follows: TGTGCCAGTAGTATAGGTCTGGGGGAGGGGGTCGGTGAGCAGTTCTTC. Its translation is CASSIGLGEGVGEQFF.

J is TRBJ2-5 and V is TRBV29-1, with 8 bases fitting TRBD1. V shed 5 bases, J shed 6 bases, and the junction held 8 bases outside the gene matches. The CDR3 runs 13 residues. Looked up from germline, CDR1 is SQVTM and CDR2 is ANQGSEA. DNA for the CDR3: TGCAGCGTTCCCGGACAGGGCCCAAAGACCCAGTACTTC. It translates to CSVPGQGPKTQYF.

In its sample, this clonotype was seen many times. The V gene is TRBV7-2, the J gene TRBJ2-1; 12 bases align to TRBD2. The germline gives CDR1 SGHTA, CDR2 FQGNSA. CDR3 length: 15 residues. With V trimmed by 4 bases and J by 5 bases, 3 bases remained unmatched. In DNA, the CDR3 is TGTGCCAGCAGCTGGACTAGCGGGACCCACAATGAGCAGTTCTTC. Its protein is CASSWTSGTHNEQFF.

This clonotype was seen ten or more times. The V call is TRBV7-8, the J call TRBJ2-2; the D gene is possibly TRBD1 (5 bases). V lost 1 base to trimming and J lost 2 bases, with 8 bases between them. The CDR3 contains 15 residues. Germline V gene lookup returns CDR1 SGHVS and CDR2 FQNEAQ. The CDR3 nucleotides are TGTGCCAGCAGCTTAGGGACAACCAACACCGGGGAGCTGTTTTTT. This codes for CASSLGTTNTGELFF.

This clonotype was seen more than once but under ten times. V gene TRBV19 combines with J gene TRBJ1-5, with a weak D call TRBD1 (6 bases). Germline CDR1 reads LNHDA; CDR2 reads SQIVND (reference sequence). The CDR3 runs to 17 residues. V was cut by 6 bases and J by 4 bases, with 22 bases left in between. The CDR3: CASSLSGGHNGNQPQHF. CDR3 bases: TGTGCCAGTAGCCTCTCCGGGGGGCATAACGGGAATCAGCCCCAGCATTTT.

This clonotype has just a few counts. The chain has TRBV24-1 and TRBJ2-2; TRBD2 might be the D (5 bases). Germline-derived CDR1 and CDR2 are KGHDR and SFDVKD. The CDR3 runs 15 residues. With 6 bases removed from V and 1 base from J, the gap between germline ends came to 11 bases. The CDR3 spells CATSHRGRNTGELFF. CDR3 nucleotides: TGTGCCACCAGTCACAGAGGGAGGAACACCGGGGAGCTGTTTTTT.

This clonotype was counted only a few times. The chain uses TRBV10-3 and TRBJ1-2; 10 nucleotides match TRBD1. V lost 9 bases, J lost 0 bases, and 7 bases stayed unmatched. This CDR3 has 15 residues. CDR1 is ENHRY, CDR2 SYGVKD, per germline. The CDR3 DNA reads TGTGCCATTTTTTTCGGACAGGGGGCTAACTATGGCTACACCTTC. Amino acids: CAIFFGQGANYGYTF.

In this sample, this clonotype turned up a few times. This chain joins TRBV15 and TRBJ2-1; possibly TRBD2 for D (8 bases). The CDR3 contains 17 residues. Germline assignment: CDR1 LNHNV and CDR2 YYDKDF (reference sequence). The V end was cut by 5 bases, the J end by 7 bases, with 24 bases between. CDR3 in amino acids: CATSQGVREGLGNEQFF. The CDR3, as DNA: TGTGCCACCAGCCAGGGGGTACGGGAGGGCCTGGGAAATGAGCAGTTCTTC.

This clonotype occurred many times. V usage is TRBV7-2 and J usage is TRBJ2-3, with D perhaps matching TRBD2 (7 bases). Germline V gene lookup returns CDR1 SGHTA and CDR2 FQGNSA. The length of the CDR3 is 16 residues. The ends were cut back, 4 bases at V and 3 bases at J, with 17 bases in the middle. The CDR3 DNA reads as TGTGCCAGCAGCTACCAAGGGGGGGCGCGGACAGATACGCAGTATTTT. Translating it yields CASSYQGGARTDTQYF.

Comments on this clonotype: Here the CDR3 omits its conserved ending phenylalanine or tryptophan, so a read error is the likely source. This chain joins TRBV20-1 and TRBJ2-1; D is possibly TRBD1 or TRBD2 (5 bases each). The CDR3 covers 14 residues. Trimming cost V 3 bases and J 3 bases, with 12 bases left between them. CDR1 and CDR2 from the germline V gene are DFQATT and SNEGSKA (reference sequence). CDR3 nucleotides: TGCAGTGCTAGTTACGGGGACGACTACAATGAGCAGTTCTTA. Amino acid sequence: CSASYGDDYNEQFL.

Comment on this clonotype: A much bigger clone sits one base away, suggesting this may be a read error. The chain joins TRBV11-2 to TRBJ2-1, with 11 bases aligning to TRBD2. Germline loops: CDR1 SGHAT, CDR2 FQNNGV. This CDR3 contains 15 residues. The CDR3 sequence is CASTPLAGGLFEQSF. DNA for the CDR3: TGTGCCAGCACACCATTAGCGGGGGGGCTCTTTGAGCAGTCCTTC. The full variable domain, with the rest looked up from reference TRBV11-2 and TRBJ2-1, is EAGVAQSPRYKIIEKRQSVAFWCNPISGHATLYWYQQILGQGPKLLIQFQNNGVVDDSQLPKDRFSAERLKGVDSTLKIQPAKLEDSAVYLCASTPLAGGLFEQSFGPGTRLTVL.

This clonotype showed up just a few times. The chain uses TRBV5-1 and TRBJ2-1, with 11 bases that match TRBD2. V lost 4 bases, J lost 6 bases, and 9 bases stayed unmatched. Germline lookup yields CDR1 SGHRS and CDR2 YFSETQ. The CDR3 runs to 16 residues. CDR3 amino acids: CASSPDPGLAANEQFF. Here the CDR3 DNA reads TGCGCCAGCAGCCCAGACCCGGGACTAGCGGCCAATGAGCAGTTCTTC. The complete variable domain, with remaining parts taken from reference TRBV5-1 and TRBJ2-1, reads KAGVTQTPRYLIKTRGQQVTLSCSPISGHRSVSWYQQTPGQGLQFLFEYFSETQRNKGNFPGRFSGRQFSNSRSEMNVSTLELGDSALYLCASSPDPGLAANEQFFGPGTRLTVL.

This clonotype has ten or more counts. This chain joins TRBV15 and TRBJ2-7, with TRBD1 matching 8 bases. Germline V CDR1 and CDR2: LNHNV, YYDKDF (reference sequence). The CDR3 runs to 14 residues. J gave up 7 bases and V 4 bases, and 9 bases lay outside the gene matches. The CDR3 DNA reads TGTGCCACCAGCAAGGGACAGGATGTTGAAGAGCAGTACTTC. It is translated as CATSKGQDVEEQYF.

This clonotype was counted many times. V usage is TRBV6-5 and J usage is TRBJ1-1, with D unresolved. The CDR3 totals 13 residues. Trimming took 0 bases from V and 7 from J, leaving 9 bases between them. Germline loops: CDR1 MNHEY, CDR2 SVGAGI. For the CDR3, the DNA is TGTGCCAGCAGTTACTCCTCTCTTAATGAAGCTTTCTTT. This gives the protein CASSYSSLNEAFF.

The CDR3 region is CASIYGGNAGELFF. CDR3 sequence (DNA): TGTGCCAGCATTTACGGGGGCAACGCCGGGGAGCTGTTTTTT. The chain is built from TRBV2 and TRBJ2-2; D could derive from TRBD1 or TRBD2 (6 bases each). The CDR3 sequence is 14 residues long. From germline, CDR1 is SNHLY and CDR2 FYNNEI. Deletions cut 7 bases from V and 6 bases from J, with 15 bases between.

This clonotype was found a few times. The chain uses TRBV6-2 or TRBV6-3 and TRBJ2-5; a weak D match, TRBD2 (6 bases). CDR1 is MNHEY and CDR2 is SVGEGT in the germline V gene. V gave up 5 bases and J gave up 5 bases, with 18 bases separating them. This CDR3 is 15 amino acids long. CDR3 sequence: CASSPGEEVLETQYF. Here the CDR3 DNA reads TGTGCCAGCAGTCCCGGGGAGGAGGTGTTGGAGACCCAGTACTTC.

In its sample, this clonotype was seen many times. J is TRBJ2-5 and V is TRBV7-9; 7 positions agree with TRBD1. There are 16 residues in the CDR3. V was pared by 5 bases and J by 4 bases, with 13 bases of the junction left unmatched. Germline V CDR1 and CDR2: SEHNR, FQNEAQ (reference sequence). The CDR3 region is CASSRPGTRGRETQYF. The CDR3 DNA sequence: TGTGCCAGCAGCAGACCAGGGACAAGGGGGCGAGAGACCCAGTACTTC.

J is TRBJ1-1 and V is TRBV5-1, with a tentative D call TRBD1 (5 bases). V lost 0 bases and J 8 bases, leaving 11 bases between the germline ends. The CDR3 loop spans 13 amino acids. Germline V lookup: CDR1 SGHRS, CDR2 YFSETQ. CDR3 residues: CASSLDRKREAFF. DNA for the CDR3: TGCGCCAGCAGCTTGGACAGGAAAAGGGAAGCTTTCTTT.

This clonotype was recorded at least ten times. The chain combines TRBV5-6 with TRBJ1-2; 7 positions agree with TRBD1. Germline V CDR1 and CDR2: SGHDT, YYEEEE. V trimming: 4 bases; J trimming: 8 bases; junction bases outside the gene matches: 11. CDR3 length: 14 amino acids. The CDR3 reads CASSGRDRAGGYTF. CDR3 nucleotide sequence: TGTGCCAGCAGCGGGCGCGACAGGGCTGGGGGCTACACCTTC.